Shown below are 2 T cell receptor beta chains from a single sample sequenced in a study of blood T cells in healthy people across ages. Alongside a J-beta primer mix, a sample-barcoded 5' primer served in a second PCR lasting about 6 to 11 cycles. Using its own MiXCR run on the 5' RACE reads, TCRdb lists one record per CDR3 protein. This sample has hundreds of thousands of distinct CDR3 sequences, with about 30% found just once. The sequencing input was blood. The source of these receptors is a woman of 80 years or more in good health.

As to this clonotype: A much larger clonotype is one base distant, so this may be a read error. CDR3 amino acids: CAGSSLPGQGQREQYF. The CDR3 DNA reads as TGTGCCGGCAGTTCCCTTCCGGGACAGGGGCAAAGGGAGCAGTACTTC. The chain joins TRBV28 to TRBJ2-4, with 10 bases identical to TRBD1. Per germline, CDR1 MDHEN and CDR2 SYDVKM. The CDR3 extends over 16 amino acids.

Comments on this clonotype: This may arise from a read error, as a much more abundant clone is one base away. This chain connects TRBV6-1 to TRBJ2-3, with 9 bases aligning to TRBD1. This CDR3 has 16 amino acids. The germline V gene encodes CDR1 MNHNS and CDR2 SASEGT. The DNA of the CDR3 is TGTGCCAGCAGGACAGGGGGACGCGGGAGCACAGATATGCAGTATTTT. Protein product: CASRTGGRGSTDMQYF.